What follows are 2 T cell receptor beta chains derived from one specimen sequenced in a study of blood T cell repertoires in COVID-19. The repertoire was sequenced with immunoSEQ multiplex PCR; TCRdb's copy has only in-frame clones and lacks some. Of 250,000 to 300,000 clones listed, approximately 90% are singletons. What was sequenced was PBMCs or T cells enriched from blood (not recorded which). The source of these receptors is a woman between 40 and 50 years old with acute COVID-19.

The chain employs TRBV7-3 and TRBJ2-1; D may be TRBD2 (6 bases). V lost 5 bases to trimming and J lost 5 bases, with 19 bases between them. The V gene's germline CDR1 is SGHTA and CDR2 FQGTGA. CDR3 length equals 16 residues. The CDR3 loop is CASSLTTRPPNNEQFF. DNA for the CDR3: TGTGCCAGCAGCCTGACGACTAGACCCCCGAACAATGAGCAGTTCTTC. The variable domain in full, with the rest retrieved from reference TRBV7-3 and TRBJ2-1, is GAGVSQTPSNKVTEKGKYVELRCDPISGHTALYWYRQSLGQGPEFLIYFQGTGAADDSGLPNDRFFAVRPEGSVSTLKIQRTERGDSAVYLCASSLTTRPPNNEQFFGPGTRLTVL.

The table lists this clone with a few counts. The chain combines TRBV11-2 with TRBJ2-7, with 9 bases lining up with TRBD1. The CDR3 totals 13 residues. Trimming at V came to 5 bases and at J to 3 bases, leaving 2 bases not matched to a gene. Germline V lookup: CDR1 SGHAT, CDR2 FQNNGV. The CDR3 DNA is TGTGCCAGCAGCCAGGGACAGGGCTACGAGCAGTACTTC. It translates to CASSQGQGYEQYF. The full variable domain, rest sourced from reference TRBV11-2 and TRBJ2-7, is EAGVAQSPRYKIIEKRQSVAFWCNPISGHATLYWYQQILGQGPKLLIQFQNNGVVDDSQLPKDRFSAERLKGVDSTLKIQPAKLEDSAVYLCASSQGQGYEQYFGPGTRLTVT.